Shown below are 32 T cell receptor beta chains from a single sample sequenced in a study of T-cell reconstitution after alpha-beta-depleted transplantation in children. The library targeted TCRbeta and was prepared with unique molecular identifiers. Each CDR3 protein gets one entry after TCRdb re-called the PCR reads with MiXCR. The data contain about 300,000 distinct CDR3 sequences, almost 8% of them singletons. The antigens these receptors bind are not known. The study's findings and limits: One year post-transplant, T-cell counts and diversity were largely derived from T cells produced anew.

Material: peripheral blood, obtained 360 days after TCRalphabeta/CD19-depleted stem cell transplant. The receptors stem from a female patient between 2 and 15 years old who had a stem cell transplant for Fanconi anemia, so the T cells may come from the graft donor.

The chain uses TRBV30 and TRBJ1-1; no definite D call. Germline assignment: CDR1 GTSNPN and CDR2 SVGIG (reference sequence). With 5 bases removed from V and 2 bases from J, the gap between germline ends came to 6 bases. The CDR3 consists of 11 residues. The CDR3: CAWGPNTEAFF. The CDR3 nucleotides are TGTGCCTGGGGTCCCAACACTGAAGCTTTCTTT. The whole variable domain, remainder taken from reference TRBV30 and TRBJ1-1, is SQTIHQWPATLVQPVGSPLSLECTVEGTSNPNLYWYRQAAGRGLQLLFYSVGIGQISSEVPQNLSASRPQDRQFILSSKKLLLSDSGFYLCAWGPNTEAFFGQGTRLTVV.

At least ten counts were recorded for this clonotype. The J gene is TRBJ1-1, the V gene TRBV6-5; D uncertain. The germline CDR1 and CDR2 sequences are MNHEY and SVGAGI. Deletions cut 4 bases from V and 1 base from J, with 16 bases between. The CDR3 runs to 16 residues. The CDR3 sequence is CASSFGPLRTNTEAFF. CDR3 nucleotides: TGTGCCAGCAGTTTTGGGCCCCTGAGAACGAACACTGAAGCTTTCTTT.

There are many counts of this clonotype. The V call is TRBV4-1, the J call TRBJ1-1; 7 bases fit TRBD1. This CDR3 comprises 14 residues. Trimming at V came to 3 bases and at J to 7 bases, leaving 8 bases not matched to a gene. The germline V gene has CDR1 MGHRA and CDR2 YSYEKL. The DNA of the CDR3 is TGCGCCAGCAGCCACGGGACAGCGAGTTATGAAGCTTTCTTT. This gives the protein CASSHGTASYEAFF.

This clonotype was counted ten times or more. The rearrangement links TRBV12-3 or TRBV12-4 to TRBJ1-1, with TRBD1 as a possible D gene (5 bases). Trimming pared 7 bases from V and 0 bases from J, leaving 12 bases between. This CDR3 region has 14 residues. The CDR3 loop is CASTQPGMNTEAFF. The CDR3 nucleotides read TGTGCCAGCACCCAGCCAGGGATGAACACTGAAGCTTTCTTT.

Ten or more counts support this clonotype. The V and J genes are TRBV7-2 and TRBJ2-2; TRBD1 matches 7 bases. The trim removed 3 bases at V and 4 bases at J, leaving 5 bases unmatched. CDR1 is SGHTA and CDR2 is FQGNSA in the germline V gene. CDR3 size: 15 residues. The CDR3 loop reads CASSFSGQVTGELFF. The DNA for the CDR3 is TGTGCCAGCAGCTTCTCAGGACAGGTCACCGGGGAGCTGTTTTTT. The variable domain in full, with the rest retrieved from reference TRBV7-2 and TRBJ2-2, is GAGVSQSPSNKVTEKGKDVELRCDPISGHTALYWYRQSLGQGLEFLIYFQGNSAPDKSGLPSDRFSAERTGGSVSTLTIQRTQQEDSAVYLCASSFSGQVTGELFFGEGSRLTVL.

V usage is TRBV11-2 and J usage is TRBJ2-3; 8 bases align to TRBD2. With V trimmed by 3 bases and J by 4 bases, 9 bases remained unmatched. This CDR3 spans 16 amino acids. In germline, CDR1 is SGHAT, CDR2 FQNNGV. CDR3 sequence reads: CASSFNGGAYPDTQYF. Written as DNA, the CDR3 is TGTGCCAGCAGCTTCAACGGGGGGGCCTATCCAGATACGCAGTATTTT.

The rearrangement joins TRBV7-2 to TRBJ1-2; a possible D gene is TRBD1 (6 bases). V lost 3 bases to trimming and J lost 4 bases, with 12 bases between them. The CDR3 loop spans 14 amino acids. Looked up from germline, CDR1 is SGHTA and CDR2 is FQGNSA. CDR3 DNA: TGTGCCAGCAGCTTTGGGGGCCTTATCTATGGCTACACCTTC. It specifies CASSFGGLIYGYTF.

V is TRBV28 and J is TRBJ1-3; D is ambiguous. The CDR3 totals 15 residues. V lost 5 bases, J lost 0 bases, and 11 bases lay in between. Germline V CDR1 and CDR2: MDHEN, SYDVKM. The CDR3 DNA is TGTGCCAGCAGTCCCCAGTCCCTCTCTGGAAACACCATATATTTT. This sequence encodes CASSPQSLSGNTIYF.

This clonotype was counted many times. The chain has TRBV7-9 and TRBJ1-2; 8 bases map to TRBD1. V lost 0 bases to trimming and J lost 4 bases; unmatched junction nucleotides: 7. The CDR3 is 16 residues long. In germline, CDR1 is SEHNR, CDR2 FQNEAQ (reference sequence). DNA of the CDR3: TGTGCCAGCAGCTTAGCCACCGGACAGGGAGGCTATGGCTACACCTTC. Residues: CASSLATGQGGYGYTF. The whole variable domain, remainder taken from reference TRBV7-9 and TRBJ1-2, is DTGVSQNPRHKITKRGQNVTFRCDPISEHNRLYWYRQTLGQGPEFLTYFQNEAQLEKSRLLSDRFSAERPKGSFSTLEIQRTEQGDSAMYLCASSLATGQGGYGYTFGSGTRLTVV.

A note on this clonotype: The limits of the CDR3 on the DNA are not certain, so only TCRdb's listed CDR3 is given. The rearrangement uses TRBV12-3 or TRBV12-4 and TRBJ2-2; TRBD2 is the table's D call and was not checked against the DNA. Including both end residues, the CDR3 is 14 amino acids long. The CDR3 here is CASSLLAGGELFFF.

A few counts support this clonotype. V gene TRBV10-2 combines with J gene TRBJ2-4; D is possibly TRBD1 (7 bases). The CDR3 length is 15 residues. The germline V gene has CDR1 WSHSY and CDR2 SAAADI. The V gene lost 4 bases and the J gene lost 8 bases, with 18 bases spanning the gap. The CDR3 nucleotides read TGCGCCAGCAGTGCCTCGGAGGGGGCCGGGTACATTCAGTACTTC. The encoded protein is CASSASEGAGYIQYF.

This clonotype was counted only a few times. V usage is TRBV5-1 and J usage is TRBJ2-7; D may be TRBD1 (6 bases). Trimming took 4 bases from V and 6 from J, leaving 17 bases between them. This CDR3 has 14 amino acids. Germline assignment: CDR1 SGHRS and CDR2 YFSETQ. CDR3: CASSPTGISGEQYF. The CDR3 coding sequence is TGCGCCAGCAGCCCTACAGGGATTTCCGGCGAGCAGTACTTC.

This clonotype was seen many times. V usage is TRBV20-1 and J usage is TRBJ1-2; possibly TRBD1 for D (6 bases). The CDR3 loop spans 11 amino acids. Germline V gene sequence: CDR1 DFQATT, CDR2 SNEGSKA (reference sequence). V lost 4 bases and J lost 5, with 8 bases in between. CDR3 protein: CSAITGYGYTF. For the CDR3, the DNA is TGCAGTGCTATTACAGGGTATGGCTACACCTTC.

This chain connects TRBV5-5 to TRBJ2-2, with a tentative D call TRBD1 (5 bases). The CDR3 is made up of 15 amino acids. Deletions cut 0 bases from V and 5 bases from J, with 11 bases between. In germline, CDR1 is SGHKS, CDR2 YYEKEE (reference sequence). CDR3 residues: CASSLALGETGELFF. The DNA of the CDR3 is TGTGCCAGCAGCTTGGCCTTAGGGGAAACCGGGGAGCTGTTTTTT.

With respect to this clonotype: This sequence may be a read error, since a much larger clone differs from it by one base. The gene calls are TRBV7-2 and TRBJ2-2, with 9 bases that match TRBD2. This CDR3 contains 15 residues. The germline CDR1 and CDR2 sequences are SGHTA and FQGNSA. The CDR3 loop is CASSKTSGWTAELFF. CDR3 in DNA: TGTGCCAGCAGTAAAACTAGCGGGTGGACCGCGGAGCTGTTTTTT. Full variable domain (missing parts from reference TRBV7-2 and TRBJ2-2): GAGVSQSPSNKVTEKGKDVELRCDPISGHTALYWYRQSLGQGLEFLIYFQGNSAPDKSGLPSDRFSAERTGGSVSTLTIQRTQQEDSAVYLCASSKTSGWTAELFFGEGSRLTVL.

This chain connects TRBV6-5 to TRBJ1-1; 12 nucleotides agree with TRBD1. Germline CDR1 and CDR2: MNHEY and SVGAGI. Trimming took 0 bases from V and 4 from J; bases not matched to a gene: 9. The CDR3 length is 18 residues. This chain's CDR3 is CASSYSAGTGGVGTEAFF. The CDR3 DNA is TGTGCCAGCAGTTACTCTGCAGGGACAGGGGGCGTAGGCACTGAAGCTTTCTTT.

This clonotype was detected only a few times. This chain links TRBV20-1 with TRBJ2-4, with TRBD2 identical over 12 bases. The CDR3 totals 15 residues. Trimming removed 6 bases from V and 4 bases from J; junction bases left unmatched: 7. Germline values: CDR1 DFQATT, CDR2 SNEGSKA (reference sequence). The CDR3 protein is CSARPSGGVKNIQYF. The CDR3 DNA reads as TGCAGTGCAAGGCCTAGCGGGGGGGTGAAAAACATTCAGTACTTC.

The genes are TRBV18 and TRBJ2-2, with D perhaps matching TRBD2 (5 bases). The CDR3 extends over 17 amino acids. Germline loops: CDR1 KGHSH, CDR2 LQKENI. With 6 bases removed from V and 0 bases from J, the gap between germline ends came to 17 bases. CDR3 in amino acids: CASSLQPEGTNTGELFF. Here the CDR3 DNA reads TGTGCCAGCTCGCTTCAACCAGAGGGCACGAACACCGGGGAGCTGTTTTTT.

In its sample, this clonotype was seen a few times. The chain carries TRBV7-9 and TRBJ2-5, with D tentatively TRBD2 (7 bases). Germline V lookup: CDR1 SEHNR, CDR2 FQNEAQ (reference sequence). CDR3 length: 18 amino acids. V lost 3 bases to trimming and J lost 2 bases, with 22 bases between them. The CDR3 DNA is TGTGCCAGCAGCTTTCACGGCCGCGGGGGACAATTACAAGAGACCCAGTACTTC. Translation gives CASSFHGRGGQLQETQYF.

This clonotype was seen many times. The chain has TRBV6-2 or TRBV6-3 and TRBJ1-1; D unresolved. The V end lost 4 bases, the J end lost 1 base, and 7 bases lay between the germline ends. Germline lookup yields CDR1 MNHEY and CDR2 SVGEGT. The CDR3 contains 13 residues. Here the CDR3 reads CASSFAANTEAFF. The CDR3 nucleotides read TGTGCCAGCAGTTTTGCAGCGAACACTGAAGCTTTCTTT.

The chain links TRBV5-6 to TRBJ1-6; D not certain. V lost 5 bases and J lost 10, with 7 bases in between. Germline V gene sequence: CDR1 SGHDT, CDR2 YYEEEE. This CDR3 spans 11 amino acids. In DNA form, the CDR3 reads TGTGCCAGCAGTAACCCATCACCCCTCCACTTT. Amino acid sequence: CASSNPSPLHF.

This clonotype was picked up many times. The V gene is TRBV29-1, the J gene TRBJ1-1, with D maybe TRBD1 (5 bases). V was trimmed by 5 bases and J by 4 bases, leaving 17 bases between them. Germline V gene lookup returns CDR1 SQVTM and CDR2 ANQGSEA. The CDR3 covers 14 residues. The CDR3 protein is CSVPRTPEATEAFF. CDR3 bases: TGCAGCGTTCCTCGGACACCCGAAGCCACTGAAGCTTTCTTT.

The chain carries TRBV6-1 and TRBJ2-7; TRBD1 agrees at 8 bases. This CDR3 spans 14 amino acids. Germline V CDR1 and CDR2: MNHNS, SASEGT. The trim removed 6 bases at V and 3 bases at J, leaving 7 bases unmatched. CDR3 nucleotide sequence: TGTGCCAGCAGCATCACCGACAGGGGCTACGAGCAGTACTTC. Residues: CASSITDRGYEQYF.

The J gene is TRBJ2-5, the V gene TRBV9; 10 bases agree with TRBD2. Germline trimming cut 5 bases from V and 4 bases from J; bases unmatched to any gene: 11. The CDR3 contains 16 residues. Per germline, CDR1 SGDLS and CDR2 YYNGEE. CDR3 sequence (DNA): TGTGCCAGCAGTCTCCGGGGGACTAGCGTAGGAGAGACCCAGTACTTC. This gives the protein CASSLRGTSVGETQYF.

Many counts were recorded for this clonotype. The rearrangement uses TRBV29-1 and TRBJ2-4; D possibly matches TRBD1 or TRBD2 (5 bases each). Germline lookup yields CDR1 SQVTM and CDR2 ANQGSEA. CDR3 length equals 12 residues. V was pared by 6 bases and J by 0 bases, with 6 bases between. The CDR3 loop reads CSVGTAKNIQYF. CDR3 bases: TGCAGCGTCGGGACAGCCAAAAACATTCAGTACTTC.

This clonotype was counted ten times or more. The DNA for the CDR3 is TGTGCCAGCAGTTTTCCCGCCGGGACAGGGTACGGGTCCCAGTACTTC. Encoded protein: CASSFPAGTGYGSQYF. The chain links TRBV12-3 or TRBV12-4 to TRBJ2-5; TRBD1 matches at 9 bases. V dropped 3 bases and J dropped 9; count of bases not matched to a gene: 14. The CDR3 has 16 amino acids.

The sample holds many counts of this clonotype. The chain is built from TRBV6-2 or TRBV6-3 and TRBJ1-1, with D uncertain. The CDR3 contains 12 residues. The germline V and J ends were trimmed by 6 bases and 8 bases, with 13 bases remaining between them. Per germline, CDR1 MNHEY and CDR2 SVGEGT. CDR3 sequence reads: CASSNIYLEAFF. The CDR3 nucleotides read TGTGCCAGCAGCAACATCTATTTGGAAGCTTTCTTT.

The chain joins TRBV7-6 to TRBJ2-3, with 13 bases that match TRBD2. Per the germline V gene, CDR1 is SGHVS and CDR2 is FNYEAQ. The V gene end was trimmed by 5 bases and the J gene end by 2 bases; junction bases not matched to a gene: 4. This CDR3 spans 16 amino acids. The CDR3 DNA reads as TGTGCCAGCAGCGTCGGGACTAGCGGGAACACAGATACGCAGTATTTT. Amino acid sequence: CASSVGTSGNTDTQYF.

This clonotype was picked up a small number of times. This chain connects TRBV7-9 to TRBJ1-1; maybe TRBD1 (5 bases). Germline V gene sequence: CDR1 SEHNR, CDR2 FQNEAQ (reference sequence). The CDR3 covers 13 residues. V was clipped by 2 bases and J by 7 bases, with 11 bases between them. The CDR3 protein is CASSLSGSGEAFF. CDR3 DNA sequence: TGTGCCAGCAGCTTATCAGGGTCGGGTGAAGCTTTCTTT.

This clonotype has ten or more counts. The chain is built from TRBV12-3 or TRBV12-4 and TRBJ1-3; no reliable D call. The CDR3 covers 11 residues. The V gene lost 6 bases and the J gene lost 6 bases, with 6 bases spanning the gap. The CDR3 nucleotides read TGTGCCAGCAGATGGGTAAACACCATATATTTT. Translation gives CASRWVNTIYF.

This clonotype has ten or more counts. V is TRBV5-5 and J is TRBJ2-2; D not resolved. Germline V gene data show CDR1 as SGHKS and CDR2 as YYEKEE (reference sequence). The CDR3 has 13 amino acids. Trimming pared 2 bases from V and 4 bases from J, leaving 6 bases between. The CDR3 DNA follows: TGTGCCAGCAGCTTAAGTACCACCGGGGAGCTGTTTTTT. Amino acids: CASSLSTTGELFF.

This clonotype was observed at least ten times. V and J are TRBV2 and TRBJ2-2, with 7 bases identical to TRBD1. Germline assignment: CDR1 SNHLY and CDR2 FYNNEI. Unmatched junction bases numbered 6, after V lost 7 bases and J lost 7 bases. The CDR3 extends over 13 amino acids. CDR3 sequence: CASTGQEDGELFF. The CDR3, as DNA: TGTGCCAGCACCGGACAGGAGGACGGGGAGCTGTTTTTT.